This section outlines one T cell receptor (beta chain) sequence together with its context. Its antigen specificity is not known. The input lacks base qualities; no much larger clone sits a single base away. The data belong to a study of blood T cell repertoires in COVID-19 (TCRdb year 2020). Study-wide context: Samples from collaborators originated in the United States, Italy and Spain and spanned both the acute and convalescent phases of COVID-19. The material from the prospective study consisted of cDNA or gDNA derived from T cells, B-cell-depleted T cells, or PBMCs. Deeply sampled blood TCRbeta repertoires from subjects exposed to, actively infected with, or recovered from COVID-19 were included in the dataset. The repertoires were released in a freely available public database meant as a resource for research on the immune response to SARS-CoV-2. Samples came from the ongoing ImmuneRACE study (first 160 participants) plus 1,254 subjects from 6 global collaborators. The sample metadata nearly always contained a de-identified subject ID, COVID-19 status, age in years and sex. Where HLA class I and class II types were available, the types were taken from metadata supplied by the sample provider, not from assay-based typing. What the research found in general, with its limitations: The amount of clinical and demographic metadata varied by source and participant and was provided uncurated.

The immunoSEQ Assay, a bias-controlled multiplex PCR, was used to amplify TCRbeta CDR3 regions from genomic DNA. The authors' analysis ran thus. The number of nucleated cells in each sample was estimated from the amplification of reference gene primers within the assay. Sequence reads were collapsed and filtered to measure the absolute abundance of every unique TCRbeta CDR3 rearrangement. For each sample, productive Simpson clonality was calculated by taking the square root of Simpson's diversity index across productive rearrangements. Held by TCRdb, this immuneACCESS table contains in-frame sequences only and omits some clones. Under half of the omission traces to an unresolved V gene where checked; the cause of the rest is unknown. The V and J calls and clone size are taken from that table; D and trimming were inferred from the DNA. The sample profile shows 150,000 to 200,000 clones; 78% of them were found once. The top ten clonotypes cover roughly 17% of the sample.

Via the germline V gene (reference sequence), CDR1 is LGHDT and CDR2 YNNKEL. The CDR3 goes from the cysteine to the phenylalanine over 15 residues. Only the CDR3 part of the read is kept: 45 bases, read in frame from the first base. The junction shows trimming of 5 bases on V and 5 bases on J, plus 16 bases between the germline ends. In the prospective study, participants were about 18 to 95 years old, resided in 24 geographic areas of the United States, and were enrolled through a virtual design. In the prospective study, cohorts were assigned on the basis of participant-reported clinical history obtained from a screening survey and a study questionnaire. ImmuneRACE Cohort 3 recovered participants were defined by two consecutive negative NP/OP PCR tests, healthcare professional clearance, or symptom resolution. In the prospective study, whole blood, serum and a nasopharyngeal or oropharyngeal swab were collected from each participant by mobile phlebotomists. Participants in the prospective study had the option to provide additional blood draws and questionnaires over an approximately 2-month period. Blood samples from the prospective study were shipped frozen or at room temperature prior to DNA extraction.

The material sequenced was PBMCs or T cells enriched from blood (not recorded which). The TCR was taken from a woman in her forties or fifties who had recovered from COVID-19. The V gene is TRBV3-1 (or the pseudogene TRBV3-2) and the J gene is TRBJ2-1; no D segment can be confidently identified. The nucleotide sequence reads TGTGCCAGCAGCACATATGAGACAATGAACAATGAGCAGTTCTTC. This gives the protein CASSTYETMNNEQFF.